The 12 T cell receptor beta chains reported below all come from one sample, sequenced in a study of high-grade serous ovarian cancer treatment subgroups. The tumor samples were collected prior to definitive surgery or chemotherapy. Sequencing used immunoSEQ multiplex PCR; TCRdb keeps in-frame clones, though not all of them. This sample has roughly 3,000 clones, with about 63% found just once. The sequenced material came from tumor tissue. These receptors all come from a human donor with high-grade serous ovarian cancer.

This clone was picked up a small number of times. The V gene is TRBV29-1, the J gene TRBJ1-1; no clear D. The germline V and J ends were trimmed by 5 bases and 3 bases, with 4 bases remaining between them. There are 10 residues in the CDR3. Germline CDR1 is SQVTM and CDR2 is ANQGSEA. CDR3 region: CSVRDTEAFF. The DNA of the CDR3 is TGCAGCGTTAGAGACACTGAAGCTTTCTTT. Filled out from reference TRBV29-1 and TRBJ1-1, the complete variable domain reads SAVISQKPSRDICQRGTSLTIQCQVDSQVTMMFWYRQQPGQSLTLIATANQGSEATYESGFVIDKFPISRPNLTFSTLTVSNMSPEDSSIYLCSVRDTEAFFGQGTRLTVV.

The chain carries TRBV2 and TRBJ2-7, with 8 bases identical to TRBD2. The J segment lost 6 bases and the V segment lost 4 bases, leaving 5 bases of the junction unmatched. Germline V gives CDR1 SNHLY, CDR2 FYNNEI. The CDR3 sequence is 13 residues long. CDR3 nucleotides: TGTGCCAGCAGTGCCCCGGGACTAGTCGAGCAGTACTTC. Protein: CASSAPGLVEQYF.

This clone was counted a few times. CDR3 in DNA: TGTGCCAGCAGCCTATACCAGGTGGAGGCTGAAGCTTTCTTT. Protein sequence: CASSLYQVEAEAFF. The rearrangement uses TRBV7-2 and TRBJ1-1; D unresolved. CDR1 is SGHTA, CDR2 FQGNSA, per germline. V lost 5 bases, J lost 6 bases, and 16 bases lay in between. The CDR3 runs to 14 residues.

The chain carries TRBV19 and TRBJ1-5; TRBD1 matches at 9 bases. The trim removed 7 bases at V and 0 bases at J, leaving 4 bases unmatched. The CDR3 runs to 15 residues. Germline V gives CDR1 LNHDA, CDR2 SQIVND (reference sequence). CDR3 region: CASTGTGNSNQPQHF. The CDR3 DNA is TGTGCCAGTACCGGGACAGGGAATAGCAATCAGCCCCAGCATTTT.

The V call is TRBV11-2, the J call TRBJ1-2, with 11 bases identical to TRBD1. The V gene end was trimmed by 4 bases and the J gene end by 8 bases; junction bases not matched to a gene: 9. Germline V gives CDR1 SGHAT, CDR2 FQNNGV. CDR3 length equals 15 residues. CDR3 region: CASSSRDRGFRGYTF. CDR3 coding DNA: TGTGCCAGCAGCTCTCGGGACAGGGGGTTTCGAGGCTACACCTTC.

The rearrangement joins TRBV19 to TRBJ2-7; the match to TRBD2 covers 14 bases. The V segment lost 5 bases and the J segment 6 bases; nucleotides outside the gene matches: 9. Looked up from germline, CDR1 is LNHDA and CDR2 is SQIVND (reference sequence). The CDR3 is made up of 16 amino acids. CDR3 residues: CASSPRTSGRSGEQYF. The DNA for the CDR3 is TGTGCCAGTAGTCCTCGGACTAGCGGGAGGAGCGGCGAGCAGTACTTC. The whole variable domain, remainder taken from reference TRBV19 and TRBJ2-7, is DGGITQSPKYLFRKEGQNVTLSCEQNLNHDAMYWYRQDPGQGLRLIYYSQIVNDFQKGDIAEGYSVSREKKESFPLTVTSAQKNPTAFYLCASSPRTSGRSGEQYFGPGTRLTVT.

V is TRBV9 and J is TRBJ1-1; tentative D call: TRBD1 (5 bases). The CDR3 loop spans 15 amino acids. CDR1 SGDLS and CDR2 YYNGEE come from the germline V gene. Trimming stripped 1 base from V and 1 base from J, with 11 bases between. The CDR3 DNA is TGTGCCAGCAGCGTACTGGGACTACCGAACACTGAAGCTTTCTTT. Translation: CASSVLGLPNTEAFF.

In its sample, this clone was seen a few times. J is TRBJ2-5 and V is TRBV7-2; unclear D gene. Looked up from germline, CDR1 is SGHTA and CDR2 is FQGNSA. The ends were cut back, 2 bases at V and 5 bases at J, with 9 bases in the middle. There are 13 residues in the CDR3. CDR3 sequence (DNA): TGTGCCAGCAGCTTACAGGCCGGGGAGACCCAGTACTTC. As protein: CASSLQAGETQYF.

This clone was picked up a small number of times. The chain uses TRBV9 and TRBJ1-2, with 9 bases identical to TRBD1. After removal of 0 bases from V and 7 bases from J, the junction contained 4 bases not matched to a gene. The CDR3 has 14 amino acids. The V gene's germline CDR1 is SGDLS and CDR2 YYNGEE. The CDR3, as DNA: TGTGCCAGCAGCGTAGCGGAGACAGGGGGTGGCTACACCTTC. It yields the protein CASSVAETGGGYTF.

The chain uses TRBV30 and TRBJ2-7; 9 nucleotides line up with TRBD2. With V trimmed by 6 bases and J by 7 bases, 13 bases remained unmatched. Germline assignment: CDR1 GTSNPN and CDR2 SVGIG (reference sequence). This CDR3 is built from 14 residues. CDR3 bases: TGTGCCTGTGGGCCAAGAGGCGGGAGGGAGGAGCAGTACTTC. Translation gives CACGPRGGREEQYF.

The chain employs TRBV7-9 and TRBJ1-5, with D unclear. This CDR3 is 13 amino acids long. From germline, CDR1 is SEHNR and CDR2 FQNEAQ (reference sequence). Between the trimmed V and J ends, which lost 7 bases and 0 bases, there was a span of 7 bases. This CDR3 is CASILDSNQPQHF. The CDR3 DNA follows: TGTGCCAGCATCCTTGATAGCAATCAGCCCCAGCATTTT. Complete variable domain (other parts from reference TRBV7-9 and TRBJ1-5): DTGVSQNPRHKITKRGQNVTFRCDPISEHNRLYWYRQTLGQGPEFLTYFQNEAQLEKSRLLSDRFSAERPKGSFSTLEIQRTEQGDSAMYLCASILDSNQPQHFGDGTRLSIL.

This clone came up a few times. This sequence joins TRBV5-6 and TRBJ1-1; D gene uncertain. V was shortened by 7 bases and J by 8 bases, with 12 bases between the two germline ends. Germline loops: CDR1 SGHDT, CDR2 YYEEEE. CDR3 size: 11 residues. The CDR3 sequence: CASLGGREAFF. CDR3 in DNA: TGTGCCAGCCTGGGCGGAAGGGAAGCTTTCTTT. Full variable domain (remainder filled in from reference TRBV5-6 and TRBJ1-1): DAGVTQSPTHLIKTRGQQVTLRCSPKSGHDTVSWYQQALGQGPQFIFQYYEEEERQRGNFPDRFSGHQFPNYSSELNVNALLLGDSALYLCASLGGREAFFGQGTRLTVV.